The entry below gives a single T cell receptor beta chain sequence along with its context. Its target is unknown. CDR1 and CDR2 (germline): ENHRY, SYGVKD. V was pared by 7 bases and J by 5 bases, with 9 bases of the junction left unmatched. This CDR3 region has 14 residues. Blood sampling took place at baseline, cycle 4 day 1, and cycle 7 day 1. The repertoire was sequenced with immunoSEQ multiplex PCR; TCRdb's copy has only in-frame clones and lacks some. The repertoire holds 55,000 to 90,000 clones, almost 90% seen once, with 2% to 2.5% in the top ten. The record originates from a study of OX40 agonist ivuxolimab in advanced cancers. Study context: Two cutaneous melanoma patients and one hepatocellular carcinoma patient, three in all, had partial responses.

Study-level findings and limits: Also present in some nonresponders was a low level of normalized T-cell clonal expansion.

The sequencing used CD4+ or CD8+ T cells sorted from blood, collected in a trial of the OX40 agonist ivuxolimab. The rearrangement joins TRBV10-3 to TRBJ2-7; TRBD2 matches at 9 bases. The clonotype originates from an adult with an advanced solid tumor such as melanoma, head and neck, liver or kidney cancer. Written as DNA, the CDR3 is TGTGCCATCACCGGAGCTAGCGGGACCCACGAGCAGTACTTC. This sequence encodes CAITGASGTHEQYF.